This T cell receptor beta chain was observed in a study of PD-1 blockade in classical Hodgkin lymphoma. Study observations and caveats: Newly diagnosed patients were reported to exhibit reduced baseline TCR diversity relative to healthy donors. The study found that TCR diversity rose significantly by C4D1 in CD4+ but not CD8+ cells. There remain no defined causes for the repertoire differences, which possibly reflect disease activity or prior therapy.

Sequencing was performed with immunoSEQ multiplex PCR; in TCRdb, only in-frame clones are kept and a portion is missing. The sample carries about 110,000 clones, about 88% recorded once. Germline V gene sequence: CDR1 SEHNR, CDR2 FQNEAQ (reference sequence). CDR3 size: 14 residues. V shed 5 bases and J shed 3 bases, with 10 bases lying between them. In the case of this clone: The antigen is undetermined.

All patients relapsed after autologous stem cell transplantation, and brentuximab vedotin exposure varied. Each best response was a complete response, a partial response or progressive disease. The sequence derives from a human donor with classical Hodgkin lymphoma. Sequencing was performed on peripheral blood mononuclear cells (PBMCs), taken before the second cycle of nivolumab. The genes are TRBV7-9 and TRBJ2-2, with unresolved D. CDR3 region: CASSPRQYTGELFF. For the CDR3, the DNA is TGTGCCAGCAGCCCTCGCCAGTACACCGGGGAGCTGTTTTTT.